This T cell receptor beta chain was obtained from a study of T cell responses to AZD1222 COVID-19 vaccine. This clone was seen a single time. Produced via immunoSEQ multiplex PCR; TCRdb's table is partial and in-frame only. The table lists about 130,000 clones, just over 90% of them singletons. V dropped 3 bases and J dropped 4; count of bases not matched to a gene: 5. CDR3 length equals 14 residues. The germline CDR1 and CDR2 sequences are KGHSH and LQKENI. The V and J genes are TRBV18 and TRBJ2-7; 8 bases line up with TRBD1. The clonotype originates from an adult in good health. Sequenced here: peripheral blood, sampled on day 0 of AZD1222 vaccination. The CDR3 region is CASSPAGGRYEQYF. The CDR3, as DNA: TGTGCCAGCTCACCGGCAGGGGGCAGGTACGAGCAGTACTTC.